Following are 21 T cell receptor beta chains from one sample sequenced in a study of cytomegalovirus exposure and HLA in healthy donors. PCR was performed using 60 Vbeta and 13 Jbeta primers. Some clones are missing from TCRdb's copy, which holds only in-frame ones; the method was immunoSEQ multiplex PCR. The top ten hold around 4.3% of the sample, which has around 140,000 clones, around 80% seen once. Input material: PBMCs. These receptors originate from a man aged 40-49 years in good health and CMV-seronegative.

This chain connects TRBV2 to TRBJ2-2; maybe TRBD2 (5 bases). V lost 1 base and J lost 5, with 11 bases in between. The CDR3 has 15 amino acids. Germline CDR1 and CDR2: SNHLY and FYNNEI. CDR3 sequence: CASSEGRILTGELFF. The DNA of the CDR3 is TGTGCCAGCAGTGAAGGGAGGATCTTAACCGGGGAGCTGTTTTTT.

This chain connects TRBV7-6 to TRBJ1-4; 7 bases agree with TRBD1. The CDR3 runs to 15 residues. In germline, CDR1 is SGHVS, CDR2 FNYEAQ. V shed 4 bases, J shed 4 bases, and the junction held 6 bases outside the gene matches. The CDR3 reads CASSSRTGLNEKLFF. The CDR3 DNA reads TGTGCCAGCAGCTCCCGGACAGGCCTTAATGAAAAACTGTTTTTT.

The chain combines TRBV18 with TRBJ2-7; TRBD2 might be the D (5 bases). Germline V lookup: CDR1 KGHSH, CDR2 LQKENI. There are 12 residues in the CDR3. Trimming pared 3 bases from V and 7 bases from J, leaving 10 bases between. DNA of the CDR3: TGTGCCAGCTCACCGGAGGAACTGGAGCAGTACTTC. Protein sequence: CASSPEELEQYF.

The CDR3 spells CSVVRGGPDEQFF. The CDR3 region has the DNA TGCAGCGTTGTACGGGGGGGGCCTGATGAGCAGTTCTTC. V usage is TRBV29-1 and J usage is TRBJ2-1; TRBD2 matches at 8 bases. CDR1 SQVTM and CDR2 ANQGSEA come from the germline V gene. This CDR3 contains 13 residues. After removal of 4 bases from V and 8 bases from J, the junction contained 7 bases not matched to a gene.

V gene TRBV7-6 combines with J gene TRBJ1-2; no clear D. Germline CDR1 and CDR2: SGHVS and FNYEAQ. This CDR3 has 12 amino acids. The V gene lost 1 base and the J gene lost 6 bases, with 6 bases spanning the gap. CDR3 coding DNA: TGTGCCAGCAGCTTAGACAGTGATGGCTACACCTTC. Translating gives CASSLDSDGYTF.

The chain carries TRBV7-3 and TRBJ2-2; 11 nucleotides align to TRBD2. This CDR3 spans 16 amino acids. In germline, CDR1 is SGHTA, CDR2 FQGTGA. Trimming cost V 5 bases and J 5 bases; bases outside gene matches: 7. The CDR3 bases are TGTGCCAGCAGCCCATCAGGGACTAGCGGTACCGGGGAGCTGTTTTTT. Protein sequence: CASSPSGTSGTGELFF.

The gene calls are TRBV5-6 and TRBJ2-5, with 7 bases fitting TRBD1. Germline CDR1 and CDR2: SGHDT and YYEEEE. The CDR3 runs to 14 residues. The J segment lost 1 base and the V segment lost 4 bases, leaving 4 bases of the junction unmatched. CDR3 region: CASSPGGSQETQYF. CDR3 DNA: TGTGCCAGCAGCCCAGGGGGATCCCAAGAGACCCAGTACTTC.

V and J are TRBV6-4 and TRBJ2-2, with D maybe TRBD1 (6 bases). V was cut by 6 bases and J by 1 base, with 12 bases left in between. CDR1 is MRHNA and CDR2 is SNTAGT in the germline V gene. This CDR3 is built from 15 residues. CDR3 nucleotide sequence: TGTGCCAGCAGCAACAACAGGGTGAACACCGGGGAGCTGTTTTTT. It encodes CASSNNRVNTGELFF.

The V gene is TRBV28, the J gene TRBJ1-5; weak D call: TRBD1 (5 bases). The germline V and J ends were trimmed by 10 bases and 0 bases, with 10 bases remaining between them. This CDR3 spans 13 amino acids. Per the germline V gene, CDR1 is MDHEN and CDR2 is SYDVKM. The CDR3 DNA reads TGTGCCATCCTGGGGGGTAGCAATCAGCCCCAGCATTTT. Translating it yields CAILGGSNQPQHF.

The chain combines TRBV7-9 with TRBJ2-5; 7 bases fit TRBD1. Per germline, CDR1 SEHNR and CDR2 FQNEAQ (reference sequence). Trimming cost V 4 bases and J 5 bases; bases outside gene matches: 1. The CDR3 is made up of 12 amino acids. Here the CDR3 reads CASSSRGETQYF. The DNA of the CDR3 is TGTGCCAGCAGCTCCAGGGGGGAGACCCAGTACTTC. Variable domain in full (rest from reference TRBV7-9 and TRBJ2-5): DTGVSQNPRHKITKRGQNVTFRCDPISEHNRLYWYRQTLGQGPEFLTYFQNEAQLEKSRLLSDRFSAERPKGSFSTLEIQRTEQGDSAMYLCASSSRGETQYFGPGTRLLVL.

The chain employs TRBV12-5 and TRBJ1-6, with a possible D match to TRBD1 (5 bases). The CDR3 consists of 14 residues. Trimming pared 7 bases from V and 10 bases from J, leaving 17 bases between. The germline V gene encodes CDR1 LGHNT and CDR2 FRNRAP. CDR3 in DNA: TGTGCTAGTGCCACACGGGGGGGGTTATCACCCCTCCACTTT. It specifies CASATRGGLSPLHF.

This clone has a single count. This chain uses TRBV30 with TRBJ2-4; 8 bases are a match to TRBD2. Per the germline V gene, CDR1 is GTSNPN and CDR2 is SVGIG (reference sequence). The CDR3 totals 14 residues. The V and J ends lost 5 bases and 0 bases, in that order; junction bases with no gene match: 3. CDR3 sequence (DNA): TGTGCCTGGTCGCTAGCGGGAGCCAAAAACATTCAGTACTTC. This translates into CAWSLAGAKNIQYF. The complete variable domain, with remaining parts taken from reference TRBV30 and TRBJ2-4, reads SQTIHQWPATLVQPVGSPLSLECTVEGTSNPNLYWYRQAAGRGLQLLFYSVGIGQISSEVPQNLSASRPQDRQFILSSKKLLLSDSGFYLCAWSLAGAKNIQYFGAGTRLSVL.

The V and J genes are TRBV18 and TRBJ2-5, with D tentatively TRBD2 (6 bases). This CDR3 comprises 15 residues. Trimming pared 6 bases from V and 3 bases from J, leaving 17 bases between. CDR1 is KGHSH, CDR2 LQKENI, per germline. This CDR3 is CASSQEGQTKETQYF. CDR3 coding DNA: TGTGCCAGCTCCCAGGAGGGCCAGACTAAAGAGACCCAGTACTTC.

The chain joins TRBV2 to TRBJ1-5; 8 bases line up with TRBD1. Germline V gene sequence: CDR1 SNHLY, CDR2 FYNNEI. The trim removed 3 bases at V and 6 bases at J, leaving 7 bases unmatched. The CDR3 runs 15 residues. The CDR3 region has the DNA TGTGCCAGCAGTGATAACAGGGGGTTAAGTCAGCCCCAGCATTTT. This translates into CASSDNRGLSQPQHF.

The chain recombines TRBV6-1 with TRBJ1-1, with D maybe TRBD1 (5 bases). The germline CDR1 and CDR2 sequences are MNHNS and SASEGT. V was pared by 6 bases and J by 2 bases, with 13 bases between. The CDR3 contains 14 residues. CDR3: CASRKGVHNTEAFF. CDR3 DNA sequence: TGTGCCAGCAGAAAAGGGGTTCACAACACTGAAGCTTTCTTT.

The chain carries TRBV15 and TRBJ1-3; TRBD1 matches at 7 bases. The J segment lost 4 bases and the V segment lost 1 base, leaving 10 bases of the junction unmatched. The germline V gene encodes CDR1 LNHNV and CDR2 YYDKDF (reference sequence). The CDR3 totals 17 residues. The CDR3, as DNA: TGTGCCACCAGCAGAGGCCCCCGACAGGGTCCCGGAAACACCATATATTTT. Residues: CATSRGPRQGPGNTIYF. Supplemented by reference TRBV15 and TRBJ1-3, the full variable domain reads DAMVIQNPRYQVTQFGKPVTLSCSQTLNHNVMYWYQQKSSQAPKLLFHYYDKDFNNEADTPDNFQSRRPNTSFCFLDIRSPGLGDTAMYLCATSRGPRQGPGNTIYFGEGSWLTVV.

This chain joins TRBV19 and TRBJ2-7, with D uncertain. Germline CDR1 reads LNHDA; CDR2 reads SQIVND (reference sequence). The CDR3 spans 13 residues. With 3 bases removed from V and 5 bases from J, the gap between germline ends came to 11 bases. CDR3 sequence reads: CASSISVGDEQYF. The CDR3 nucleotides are TGTGCCAGTAGTATCTCGGTTGGAGACGAGCAGTACTTC.

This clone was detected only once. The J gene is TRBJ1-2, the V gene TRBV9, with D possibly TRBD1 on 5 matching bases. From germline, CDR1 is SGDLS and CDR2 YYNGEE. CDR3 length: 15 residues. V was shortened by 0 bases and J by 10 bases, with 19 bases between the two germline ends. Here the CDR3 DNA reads TGTGCCAGCAGCGTAGGACGGCAGTGGGGCAATGACTACACCTTC. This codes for CASSVGRQWGNDYTF.

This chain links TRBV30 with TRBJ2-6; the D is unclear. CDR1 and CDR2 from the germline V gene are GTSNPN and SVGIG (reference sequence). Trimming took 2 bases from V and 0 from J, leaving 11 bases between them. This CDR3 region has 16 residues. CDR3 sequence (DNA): TGTGCCTGGAGTACGGGTGTCCTCTCTGGGGCCAACGTCCTGACTTTC. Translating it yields CAWSTGVLSGANVLTF.

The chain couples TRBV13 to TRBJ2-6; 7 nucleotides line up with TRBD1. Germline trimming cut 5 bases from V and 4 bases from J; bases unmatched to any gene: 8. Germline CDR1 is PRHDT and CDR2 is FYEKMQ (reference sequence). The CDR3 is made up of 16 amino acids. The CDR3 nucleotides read TGTGCCAGCAGCAGGCAGACAGGGATCGGGGCCAACGTCCTGACTTTC. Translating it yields CASSRQTGIGANVLTF.

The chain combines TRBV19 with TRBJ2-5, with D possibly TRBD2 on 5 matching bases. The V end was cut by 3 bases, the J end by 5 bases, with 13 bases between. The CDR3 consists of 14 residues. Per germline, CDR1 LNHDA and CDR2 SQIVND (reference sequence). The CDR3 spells CASSIGGSRETQYF. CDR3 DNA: TGTGCCAGTAGTATTGGAGGTAGCCGGGAGACCCAGTACTTC.